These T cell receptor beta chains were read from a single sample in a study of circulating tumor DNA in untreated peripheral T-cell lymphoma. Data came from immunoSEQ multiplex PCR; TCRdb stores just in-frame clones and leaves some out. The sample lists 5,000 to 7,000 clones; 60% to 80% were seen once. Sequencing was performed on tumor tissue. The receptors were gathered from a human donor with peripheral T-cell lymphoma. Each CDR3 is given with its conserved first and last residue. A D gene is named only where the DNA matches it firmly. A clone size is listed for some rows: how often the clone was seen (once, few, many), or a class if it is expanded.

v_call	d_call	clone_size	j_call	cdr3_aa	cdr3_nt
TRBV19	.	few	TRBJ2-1	CASSMQGRHNEQFF	TGTGCCAGTAGTATGCAGGGCAGACACAATGAGCAGTTCTTC
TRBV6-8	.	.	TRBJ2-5	CASSYGRPTQYF	TGTGCCAGCAGTTACGGGCGCCCCACCCAGTACTTC
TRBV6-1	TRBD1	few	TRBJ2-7	CASSEVRQGTYEQYF	TGTGCCAGCAGTGAAGTGAGACAGGGGACCTACGAGCAGTACTTC
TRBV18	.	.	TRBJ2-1	CASSPPARAHEQFF	TGTGCCAGCTCACCACCCGCGAGGGCCCATGAGCAGTTCTTC
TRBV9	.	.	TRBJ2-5	CASSLTGEETQYF	TGTGCCAGCAGCTTAACTGGGGAAGAGACCCAGTACTTC
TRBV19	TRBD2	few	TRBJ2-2	CASSTLAGASNTGELFF	TGTGCCAGTAGTACGCTAGCGGGGGCCTCGAACACCGGGGAGCTGTTTTTT
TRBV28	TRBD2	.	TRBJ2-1	CASKLGGEGYNEQFF	TGTGCCAGCAAACTCGGGGGGGAAGGCTACAATGAGCAGTTCTTC
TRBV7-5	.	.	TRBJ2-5	CASSFTGAKETQYF	TGTGCCAGCAGCTTTACAGGGGCAAAAGAGACCCAGTACTTC
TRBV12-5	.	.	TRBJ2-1	CASGLVGVRNEQFF	TGTGCTAGTGGTTTGGTCGGGGTTAGAAATGAGCAGTTCTTC
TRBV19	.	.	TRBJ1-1	CASKGNTEAFF	TGTGCCAGTAAGGGGAACACTGAAGCTTTCTTT
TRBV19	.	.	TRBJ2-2	CASAKGGRTGELFF	TGTGCCAGCGCGAAGGGGGGCCGCACCGGGGAGCTGTTTTTT
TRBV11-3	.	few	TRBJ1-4	CASSLGGRGEKLFF	TGTGCCAGCAGCTTAGGAGGAAGGGGTGAAAAACTGTTTTTT
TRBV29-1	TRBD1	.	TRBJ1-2	CSVIQGATYGYTF	TGCAGCGTTATACAGGGGGCTACCTATGGCTACACCTTC
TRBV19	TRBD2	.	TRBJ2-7	CASRGGLADYEQYF	TGTGCCAGTAGAGGGGGACTAGCGGACTACGAGCAGTACTTC
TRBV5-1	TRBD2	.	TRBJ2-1	CASSLGGTSGNNEQFF	TGCGCCAGCAGCTTGGGAGGGACTAGCGGGAACAATGAGCAGTTCTTC
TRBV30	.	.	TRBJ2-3	CAWSHPEVQYF	TGTGCCTGGAGTCACCCAGAAGTGCAGTATTTT
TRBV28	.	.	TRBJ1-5	CASSLGQPARPQHF	TGTGCCAGCAGTTTAGGGCAGCCCGCTCGGCCCCAGCATTTT
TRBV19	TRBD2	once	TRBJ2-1	CASSTRTSGADEQFF	TGTGCCAGTAGTACCCGGACTAGCGGGGCGGATGAGCAGTTCTTC
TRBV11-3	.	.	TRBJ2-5	CASSLGGYQETQYF	TGTGCCAGCAGCTTAGGAGGCTACCAAGAGACCCAGTACTTC
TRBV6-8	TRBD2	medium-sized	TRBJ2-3	CAIRGTSGKARGYTDTQYF	TGTGCCATCAGGGGGACTAGCGGGAAAGCCAGGGGCTACACAGATACGCAGTATTTT
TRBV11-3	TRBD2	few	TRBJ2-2	CASSLSGARGGELFF	TGTGCCAGCAGCTTAAGCGGGGCTCGGGGCGGGGAGCTGTTTTTT
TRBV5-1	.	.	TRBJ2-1	CASSSGSSYNEQFF	TGCGCCAGCAGCTCAGGAAGCTCCTACAATGAGCAGTTCTTC
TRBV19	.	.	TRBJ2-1	CASRPGRLNEQFF	TGTGCCAGTAGACCGGGACGGCTAAATGAGCAGTTCTTC
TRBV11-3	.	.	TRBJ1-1	CASSLGPLGGPNTEAFF	TGTGCCAGCAGCTTAGGGCCGCTCGGGGGACCGAACACTGAAGCTTTCTTT
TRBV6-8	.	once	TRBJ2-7	CASSSTRILYEQYF	TGTGCCAGCAGTTCGACAAGGATACTTTACGAGCAGTACTTC
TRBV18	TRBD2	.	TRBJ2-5	CASSLGLAGGQETQYF	TGTGCCAGCTCACTCGGACTAGCGGGTGGACAAGAGACCCAGTACTTC
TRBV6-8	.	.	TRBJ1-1	CASSQTRRNTEAFF	TGTGCCAGCAGCCAGACACGGAGGAACACTGAAGCTTTCTTT
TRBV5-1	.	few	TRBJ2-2	CASSLGGGAYTGELFF	TGCGCCAGCAGCCTTGGAGGGGGCGCATACACCGGGGAGCTGTTTTTT
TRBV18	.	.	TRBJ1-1	CASSPPGTKNTEAFF	TGTGCCAGCTCACCACCCGGGACAAAGAACACTGAAGCTTTCTTT
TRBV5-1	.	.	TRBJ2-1	CASSSGQAHNEQFF	TGCGCCAGCAGCTCGGGACAAGCCCACAATGAGCAGTTCTTC
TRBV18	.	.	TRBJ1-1	CASSPTGIRTEAFF	TGTGCCAGCTCACCAACGGGCATAAGGACTGAAGCTTTCTTT
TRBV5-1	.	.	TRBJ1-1	CASSGFGVSVGPGSTEAFF	TGCGCCAGCAGCGGCTTTGGGGTGAGTGTGGGCCCTGGGTCCACTGAAGCTTTCTTT
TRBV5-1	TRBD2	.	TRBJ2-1	CASSSRSGRTWNEQFF	TGCGCCAGCAGCTCCCGTAGCGGGAGGACCTGGAATGAGCAGTTCTTC
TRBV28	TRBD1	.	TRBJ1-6	CASRLRGRINSPLHF	TGTGCCAGCAGGTTAAGGGGGCGCATTAATTCACCCCTCCACTTT
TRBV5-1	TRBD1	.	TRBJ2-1	CASSRDRETRLTWHNEQFF	TGCGCCAGCAGCAGGGACAGGGAGACTAGGTTAACATGGCACAATGAGCAGTTCTTC
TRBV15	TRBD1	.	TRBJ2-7	CATSRRQGFEHEQYF	TGTGCCACCAGCAGAAGACAGGGTTTCGAGCACGAGCAGTACTTC
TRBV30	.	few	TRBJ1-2	CAWSEQEGYGYTF	TGTGCCTGGAGTGAACAGGAGGGCTATGGCTACACCTTC
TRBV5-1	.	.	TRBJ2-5	CASSLAGRQETQYF	TGCGCCAGCAGCTTGGCTGGCAGGCAAGAGACCCAGTACTTC
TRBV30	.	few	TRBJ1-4	CAGDNSNEKLFF	TGTGCCGGGGACAACTCTAATGAAAAACTGTTTTTT
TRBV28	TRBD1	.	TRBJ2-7	CASNSGGYNYEQYF	TGTGCCAGCAACTCAGGGGGCTACAACTACGAGCAGTATTTC
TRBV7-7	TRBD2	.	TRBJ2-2	CASSGSGGIGELFF	TGTGCCAGCAGCGGTAGCGGGGGGATCGGGGAGCTGTTTTTT
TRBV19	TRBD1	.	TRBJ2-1	CASRTGDSSYNEQFF	TGTGCCAGTAGGACAGGGGATAGCTCCTACAATGAGCAGTTCTTC
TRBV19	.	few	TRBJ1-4	CASSPRGMGEKLFF	TGTGCCAGTAGCCCGAGGGGGATGGGTGAAAAACTGTTTTTT
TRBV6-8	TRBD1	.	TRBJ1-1	CAIRQGGEEAFF	TGTGCCATCAGACAGGGGGGTGAGGAAGCTTTCTTT
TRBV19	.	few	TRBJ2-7	CASSIGVGEQYF	TGTGCCAGTAGTATCGGGGTGGGCGAGCAGTACTTC
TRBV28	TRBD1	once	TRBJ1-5	CASSPSAGGFLQPQHF	TGTGCCAGCAGTCCTTCCGCAGGGGGCTTTCTTCAGCCCCAGCATTTT
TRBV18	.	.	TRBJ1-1	CASSPTVTVLTEAFF	TGTGCCAGCTCACCGACGGTCACAGTCTTGACTGAAGCTTTCTTT
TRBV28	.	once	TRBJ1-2	CASSSQGLFYGYTF	TGTGCCAGCAGTAGCCAAGGACTCTTCTATGGCTACACCTTC
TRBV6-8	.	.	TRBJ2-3	CASSYGARDTQYF	TGTGCCAGCAGTTATGGAGCGCGGGATACGCAGTATTTT
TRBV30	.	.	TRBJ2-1	CAWSVGDYYNEQFF	TGTGCCTGGAGTGTCGGAGACTACTACAATGAGCAGTTCTTC
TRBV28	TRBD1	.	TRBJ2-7	CASSLGTGGRYKQYF	TGTGCCAGCAGCCTCGGGACAGGGGGTCGCTACAAGCAGTACTTC
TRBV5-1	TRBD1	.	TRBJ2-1	CASSPGQGSYNEQFF	TGCGCCAGCAGCCCGGGACAGGGGTCTTACAATGAGCAGTTCTTC
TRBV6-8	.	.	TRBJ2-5	CASSYRGKETQYF	TGTGCCAGCAGTTATCGGGGTAAAGAGACCCAGTACTTC
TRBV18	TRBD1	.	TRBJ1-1	CASSPPSGGDEAFF	TGTGCCAGCTCACCACCCTCAGGGGGCGACGAAGCTTTCTTT
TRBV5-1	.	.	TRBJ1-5	CASSLTGGSNQPQHF	TGCGCCAGCAGCTTAACTGGGGGGAGCAATCAGCCCCAGCATTTT